This record looks at one T cell receptor beta chain sequence and its context. This specimen belongs to a study of blood T cell repertoires in COVID-19. This CDR3 has 16 amino acids. Authors' analysis steps: Reference gene primer amplification yielded estimated nucleated cell counts. Repertoires were generated with immunoSEQ multiplex PCR, while TCRdb's copy carries only in-frame clones and drops some. V and J calls and clone size follow that table, whereas D and trimming were derived from the DNA. The sample includes 250,000 to 350,000 clones, about 89% seen only once; the top ten take around 13%. This sequence originates from a woman aged 60 to 75 with acute or convalescent COVID-19. Sequences were obtained from peripheral blood. The genes are TRBV21-1 and TRBJ2-7; the table's D call, TRBD2, has no DNA check behind it. TRBV21-1 is listed as a pseudogene. The CDR3 region has the DNA TGTGCCAGCAGCAAAGTCGGGGGGAGAAACTCCTACGAGCAGTACTTC. This translates into CASSKVGGRNSYEQYF.